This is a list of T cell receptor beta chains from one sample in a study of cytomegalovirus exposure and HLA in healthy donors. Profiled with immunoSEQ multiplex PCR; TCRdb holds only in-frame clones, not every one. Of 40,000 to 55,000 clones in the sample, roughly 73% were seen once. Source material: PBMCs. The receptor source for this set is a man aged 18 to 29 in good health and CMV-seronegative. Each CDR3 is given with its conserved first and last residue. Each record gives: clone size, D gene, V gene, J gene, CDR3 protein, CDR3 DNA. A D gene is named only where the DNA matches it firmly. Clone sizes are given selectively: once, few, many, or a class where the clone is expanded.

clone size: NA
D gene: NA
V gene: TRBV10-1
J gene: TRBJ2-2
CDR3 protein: CASSVGRGGNTGELFF
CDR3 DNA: TGCGCCAGCAGTGTAGGGAGAGGGGGAAACACCGGGGAGCTGTTTTTT

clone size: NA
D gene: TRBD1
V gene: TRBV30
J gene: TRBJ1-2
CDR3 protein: CAWRTTGAGYGYTF
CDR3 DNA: TGTGCCTGGAGGACGACAGGGGCAGGCTATGGCTACACCTTC

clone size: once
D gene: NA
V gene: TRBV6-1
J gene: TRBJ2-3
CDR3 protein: CASRNSHSTDTQYF
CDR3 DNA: TGTGCCAGCAGAAACAGCCATTCCACAGATACGCAGTATTTT

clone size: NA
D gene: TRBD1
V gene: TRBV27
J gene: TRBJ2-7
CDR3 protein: CASSGQGIEQYF
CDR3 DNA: TGTGCCAGCAGTGGACAGGGGATCGAGCAGTACTTC

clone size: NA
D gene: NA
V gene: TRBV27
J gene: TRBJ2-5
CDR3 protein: CASSLNGGTQYF
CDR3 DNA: TGTGCCAGCAGCCTAAACGGGGGGACCCAGTACTTC

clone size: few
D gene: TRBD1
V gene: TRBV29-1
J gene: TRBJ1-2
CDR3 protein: CSVEPPGTGGYTF
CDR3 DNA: TGCAGCGTTGAACCCCCGGGGACAGGGGGCTACACCTTC

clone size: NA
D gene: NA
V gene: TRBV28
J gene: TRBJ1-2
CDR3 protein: CASRTRLGNYGYTF
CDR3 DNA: TGTGCCAGCAGGACAAGGCTGGGCAACTATGGCTACACCTTC

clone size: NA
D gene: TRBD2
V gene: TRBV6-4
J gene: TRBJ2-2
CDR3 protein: CASKVTSGTGELFF
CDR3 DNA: TGTGCCAGCAAGGTGACTAGCGGGACGGGGGAGCTGTTTTTT

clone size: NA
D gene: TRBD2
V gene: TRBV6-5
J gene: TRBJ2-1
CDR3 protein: CASSFIAGAPNEQFF
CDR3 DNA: TGTGCCAGCAGTTTTATAGCGGGAGCTCCCAATGAGCAGTTCTTC

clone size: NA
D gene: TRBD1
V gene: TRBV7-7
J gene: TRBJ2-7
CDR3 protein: CASSFSRDRPYEQYF
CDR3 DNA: TGTGCTAGCAGCTTTAGTAGGGACAGACCCTACGAGCAGTACTTC

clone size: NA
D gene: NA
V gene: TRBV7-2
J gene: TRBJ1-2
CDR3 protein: CASTGPGDLGYGYTF
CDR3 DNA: TGTGCCAGCACCGGGCCAGGGGATCTGGGCTATGGCTACACCTTC

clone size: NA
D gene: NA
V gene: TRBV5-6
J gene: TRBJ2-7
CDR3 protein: CASSREWEQYF
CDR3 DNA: TGTGCCAGCAGCAGGGAGTGGGAGCAGTACTTC

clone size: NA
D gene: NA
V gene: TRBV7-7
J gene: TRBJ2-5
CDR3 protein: CASSSAVQETQYF
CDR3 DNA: TGTGCTAGCAGCTCCGCGGTGCAAGAGACCCAGTACTTC

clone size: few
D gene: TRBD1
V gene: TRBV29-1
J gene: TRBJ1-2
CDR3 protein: CSVMTGGGGYTF
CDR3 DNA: TGCAGCGTTATGACAGGGGGAGGGGGCTACACCTTC

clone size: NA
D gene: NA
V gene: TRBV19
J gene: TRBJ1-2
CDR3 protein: CASSGQNYGYTF
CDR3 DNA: TGTGCCAGCAGTGGGCAGAACTATGGCTACACCTTC

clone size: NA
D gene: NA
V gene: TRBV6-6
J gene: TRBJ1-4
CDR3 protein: CASSLDGKYNEKLFF
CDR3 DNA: TGTGCCAGCAGTTTGGACGGGAAGTATAATGAAAAACTGTTTTTT

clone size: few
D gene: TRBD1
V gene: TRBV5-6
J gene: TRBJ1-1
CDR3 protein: CASSLRRTGFEAFF
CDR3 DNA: TGTGCCAGCAGCTTGCGTCGGACAGGGTTTGAAGCTTTCTTT

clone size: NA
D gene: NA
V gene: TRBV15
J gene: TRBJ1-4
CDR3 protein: CATSREAGYEKLFF
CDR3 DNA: TGTGCCACCAGCAGAGAAGCGGGGTATGAAAAACTGTTTTTT

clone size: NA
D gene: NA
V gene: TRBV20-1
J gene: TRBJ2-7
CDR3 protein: CSATYEQYF
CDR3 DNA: TGCAGTGCGACTTACGAGCAGTACTTC

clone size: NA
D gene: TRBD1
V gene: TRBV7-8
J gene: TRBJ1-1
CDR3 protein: CASSGDRLSTEAFF
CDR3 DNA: TGTGCCAGCAGCGGGGACAGGCTTAGCACTGAAGCTTTCTTT

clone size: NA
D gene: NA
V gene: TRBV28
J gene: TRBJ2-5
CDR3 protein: CASRGTSQETQYF
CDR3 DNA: TGTGCCAGCAGGGGGACTTCCCAAGAGACCCAGTACTTC

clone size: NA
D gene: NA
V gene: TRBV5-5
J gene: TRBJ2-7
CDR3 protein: CASSVRDTPPYEQYF
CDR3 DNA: TGTGCCAGCAGCGTCCGGGACACTCCTCCCTACGAGCAGTACTTC

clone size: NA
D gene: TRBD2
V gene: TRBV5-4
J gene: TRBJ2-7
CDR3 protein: CASSPVTSGSEQYF
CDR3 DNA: TGTGCCAGCAGCCCTGTGACTAGCGGGAGTGAGCAGTACTTC

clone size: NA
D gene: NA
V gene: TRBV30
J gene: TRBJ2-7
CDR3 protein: CAWSAGRVGEQYF
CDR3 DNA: TGTGCCTGGAGTGCAGGCAGGGTGGGCGAGCAGTACTTC

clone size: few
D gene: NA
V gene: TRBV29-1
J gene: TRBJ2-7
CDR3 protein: CSVSGTLTGEQYF
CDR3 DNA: TGCAGCGTTTCCGGGACTCTTACGGGGGAGCAGTACTTC

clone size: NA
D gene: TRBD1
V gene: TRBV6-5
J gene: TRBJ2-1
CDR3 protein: CASSFGQGWGNEQFF
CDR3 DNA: TGTGCCAGCAGCTTCGGACAGGGATGGGGCAATGAGCAGTTCTTC

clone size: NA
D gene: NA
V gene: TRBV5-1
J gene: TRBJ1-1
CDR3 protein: CASCRGGAGTEAFF
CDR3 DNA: TGCGCCAGCTGCCGGGGGGGCGCAGGCACTGAAGCTTTCTTT

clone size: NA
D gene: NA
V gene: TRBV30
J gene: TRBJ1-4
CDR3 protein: CAWSTGAVREKLFF
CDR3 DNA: TGTGCCTGGAGTACAGGCGCGGTGAGGGAAAAACTGTTTTTT

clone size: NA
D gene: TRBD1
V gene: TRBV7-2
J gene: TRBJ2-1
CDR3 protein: CASSSLTGGDYNEQFF
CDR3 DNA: TGTGCCAGCAGCAGCCTGACAGGGGGGGATTACAATGAGCAGTTCTTC

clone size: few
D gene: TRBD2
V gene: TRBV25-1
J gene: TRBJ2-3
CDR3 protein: CASESERELPDTQYF
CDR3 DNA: TGTGCCAGCGAATCCGAGCGGGAGTTGCCAGATACGCAGTATTTT

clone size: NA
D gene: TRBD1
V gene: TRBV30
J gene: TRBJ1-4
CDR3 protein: CAWSAPGGWGENEKLFF
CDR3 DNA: TGTGCCTGGAGTGCCCCAGGGGGCTGGGGAGAAAATGAAAAACTGTTTTTT

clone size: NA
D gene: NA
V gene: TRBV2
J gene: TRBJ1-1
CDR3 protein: CASIPSLTRVNTEAFF
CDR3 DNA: TGTGCCAGCATCCCTTCCCTAACCAGGGTGAACACTGAAGCTTTCTTT

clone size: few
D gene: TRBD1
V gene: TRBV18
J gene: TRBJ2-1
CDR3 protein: CASSTGTGLYNEQFF
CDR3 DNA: TGTGCCAGCTCAACAGGGACAGGGCTCTACAATGAGCAGTTCTTC

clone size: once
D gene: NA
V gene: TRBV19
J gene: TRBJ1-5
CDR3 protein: CASMGGVSNQPQHF
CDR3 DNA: TGTGCCAGTATGGGGGGGGTTAGCAATCAGCCCCAGCATTTT

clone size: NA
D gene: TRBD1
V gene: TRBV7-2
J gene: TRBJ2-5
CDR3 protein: CASSSPDREETQYF
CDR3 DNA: TGTGCCAGCAGCTCCCCCGACAGGGAAGAGACCCAGTACTTC

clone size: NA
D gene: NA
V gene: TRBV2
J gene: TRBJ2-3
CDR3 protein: CASSRTRDGSTDTQYF
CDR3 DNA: TGTGCCAGCAGTCGGACTCGCGACGGTAGCACAGATACGCAGTATTTT

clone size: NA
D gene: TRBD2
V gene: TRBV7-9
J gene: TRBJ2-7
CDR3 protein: CASSLGRGDEQYF
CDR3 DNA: TGTGCCAGCAGCCTAGGGAGGGGAGACGAGCAGTACTTC

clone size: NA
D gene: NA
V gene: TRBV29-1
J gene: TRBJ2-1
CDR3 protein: CSVYPAPGTTYNEQFF
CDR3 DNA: TGCAGCGTTTACCCCGCGCCGGGTACTACATACAATGAGCAGTTCTTC

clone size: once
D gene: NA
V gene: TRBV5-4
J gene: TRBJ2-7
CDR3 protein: CASSFNPRTDLYEQYF
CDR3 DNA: TGTGCCAGCAGCTTCAACCCTAGGACAGACCTCTACGAGCAGTACTTC

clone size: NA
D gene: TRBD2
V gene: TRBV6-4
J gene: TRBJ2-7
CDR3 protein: CARPRGGRGPYEQYF
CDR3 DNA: TGTGCCAGGCCAAGAGGCGGGAGGGGGCCCTACGAGCAGTACTTC

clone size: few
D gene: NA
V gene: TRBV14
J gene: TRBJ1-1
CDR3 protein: CASSQDWRGENTEAFF
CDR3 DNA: TGTGCCAGCAGCCAAGATTGGCGGGGGGAGAACACTGAAGCTTTCTTT